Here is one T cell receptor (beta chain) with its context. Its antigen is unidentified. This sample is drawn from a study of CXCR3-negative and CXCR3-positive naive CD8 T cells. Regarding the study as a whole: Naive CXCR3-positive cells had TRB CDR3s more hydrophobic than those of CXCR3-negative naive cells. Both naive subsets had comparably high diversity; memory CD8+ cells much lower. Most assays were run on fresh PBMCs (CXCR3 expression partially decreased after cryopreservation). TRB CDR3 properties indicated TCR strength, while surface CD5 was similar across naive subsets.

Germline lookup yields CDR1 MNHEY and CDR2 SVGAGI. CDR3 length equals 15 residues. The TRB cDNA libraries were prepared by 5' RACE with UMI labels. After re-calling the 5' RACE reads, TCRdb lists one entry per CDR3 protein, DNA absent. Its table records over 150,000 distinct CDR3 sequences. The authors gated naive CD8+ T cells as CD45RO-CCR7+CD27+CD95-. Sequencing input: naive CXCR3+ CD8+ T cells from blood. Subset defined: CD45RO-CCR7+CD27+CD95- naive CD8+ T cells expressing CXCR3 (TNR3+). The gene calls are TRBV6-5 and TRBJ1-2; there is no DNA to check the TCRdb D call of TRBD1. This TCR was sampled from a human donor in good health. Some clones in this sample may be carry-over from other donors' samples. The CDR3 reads CASSYSTGASYGYTF.